Listed below are T cell receptor beta chains from one sample, sequenced in a study of T-cell reconstitution after alpha-beta-depleted transplantation in children. TCRdb itself ran the PCR reads through MiXCR, one entry per CDR3 protein. Of fewer than 200,000 distinct CDR3 sequences in the sample, less than 8% were seen once. Sequencing used PBMCs from the stem cell graft donor, obtained from the stem cell graft. The receptors come from a human donor who donated a stem cell graft to a child with Wiskott-Aldrich syndrome. Both conserved end residues are trimmed from each CDR3.

V: TRBV5-1
J: TRBJ1-1
CDR3: ASSLTRGLTEAF

V: TRBV12-3/TRBV12-4
J: TRBJ1-1
CDR3: ASMRPGTGGTEAF

V: TRBV29-1
J: TRBJ1-1
CDR3: SVERGLNTEAF

V: TRBV12-3/TRBV12-4
J: TRBJ2-5
CDR3: ASSFQGKETQY

V: TRBV6-2/TRBV6-3
J: TRBJ2-1
CDR3: ASSRLPASGSNNEQF

V: TRBV7-9
J: TRBJ2-7
CDR3: ASDTGTAYEQY

V: TRBV7-2
J: TRBJ2-7
CDR3: ASSLAPKLTGGAGGPQY

V: TRBV7-2
J: TRBJ2-2
CDR3: ASSPHAGETTGELF

V: TRBV20-1
J: TRBJ2-7
CDR3: SARLGSYEQY

V: TRBV16
J: TRBJ2-6
CDR3: ASLRDVISGANVLT

V: TRBV5-1
J: TRBJ2-3
CDR3: ASSLDRTGSTDTQY

V: TRBV15
J: TRBJ2-7
CDR3: ATSRGSALRAHEQY

V: TRBV12-3/TRBV12-4
J: TRBJ2-6
CDR3: ASSLHGQVNSGANVLT

V: TRBV12-3/TRBV12-4
J: TRBJ1-1
CDR3: ASSFQTGNTEAF

V: TRBV20-1
J: TRBJ2-1
CDR3: CARDIASGSDNEQF

V: TRBV24-1
J: TRBJ1-2
CDR3: ATSAPGQLYGYT

V: TRBV28
J: TRBJ2-3
CDR3: ASSPFGLAGVTDTQY

V: TRBV12-5
J: TRBJ2-3
CDR3: ASATGLQVDTQY

V: TRBV30
J: TRBJ2-3
CDR3: AWSSSSGDTQY

V: TRBV7-2
J: TRBJ2-1
CDR3: ASSETGFILNEQF

V: TRBV13
J: TRBJ1-1
CDR3: ASSFLRPEAF

V: TRBV29-1
J: TRBJ2-7
CDR3: SVELEASSYEQY

V: TRBV5-1
J: TRBJ2-5
CDR3: ASSRRGGEETQY

V: TRBV6-5
J: TRBJ2-2
CDR3: ASSYQDGTGELF

V: TRBV11-2
J: TRBJ1-1
CDR3: ASSLVVKNTEAF

V: TRBV20-1
J: TRBJ2-7
CDR3: SARRRSSSYEQY

V: TRBV20-1
J: TRBJ1-2
CDR3: SASWKGQSTGYT

V: TRBV29-1
J: TRBJ2-7
CDR3: SVEEDTTSYEQY

V: TRBV5-8
J: TRBJ2-3
CDR3: ASSFKLSPGTDTQY

V: TRBV7-6
J: TRBJ2-7
CDR3: ASSHGDSYEQY

V: TRBV10-3
J: TRBJ2-7
CDR3: AISNPTGLYEQY

V: TRBV10-3
J: TRBJ2-3
CDR3: ASKGGGATDTQY

V: TRBV4-1
J: TRBJ2-3
CDR3: ASSQDPGGLSRDTQY

V: TRBV12-3/TRBV12-4
J: TRBJ1-6
CDR3: ASTSDAGAGSPLH

V: TRBV24-1
J: TRBJ2-1
CDR3: ATSDQTSGSYNEQF

V: TRBV7-9
J: TRBJ2-3
CDR3: ASNPSNLTGRGDTQY

V: TRBV7-9
J: TRBJ2-3
CDR3: ASSRDTITDTQY

V: TRBV18
J: TRBJ2-7
CDR3: ASSAPGLPYEQY

V: TRBV5-1
J: TRBJ2-2
CDR3: ASSSLDGRRIGELF

V: TRBV24-1
J: TRBJ2-3
CDR3: ATSSRDRSTDTQY

V: TRBV10-3
J: TRBJ1-1
CDR3: AIWPVSGPAF

V: TRBV5-1
J: TRBJ2-7
CDR3: ASSLGVRGGYEQY

V: TRBV20-1
J: TRBJ2-5
CDR3: SASGQSGTETQY

V: TRBV7-2
J: TRBJ2-5
CDR3: ASSPRSWRALETQY

V: TRBV24-1
J: TRBJ2-4
CDR3: ATSSSLSDSLLAKNIQY

V: TRBV19
J: TRBJ2-5
CDR3: ASSLDAETETQY

V: TRBV3-1
J: TRBJ2-5
CDR3: ASSVQETQY

V: TRBV12-3/TRBV12-4
J: TRBJ2-5
CDR3: ASSSSGQETQY

V: TRBV28
J: TRBJ1-1
CDR3: ASSFPGMNTEAF

V: TRBV5-1
J: TRBJ1-1
CDR3: ASSSGGAENTEAF

V: TRBV7-8
J: TRBJ1-1
CDR3: ASSFYWGLNTEAF

V: TRBV9
J: TRBJ2-1
CDR3: ASKGSYNEQF

V: TRBV20-1
J: TRBJ2-5
CDR3: SAGLQETQY